A few counts support the clone carrying this T cell receptor (beta chain). The data stem from a study of blood T cell repertoires in COVID-19. V lost 4 bases and J lost 3, with 15 bases in between. CDR1 KGHSH and CDR2 LQKENI come from the germline V gene. The CDR3 sequence is 15 residues long. Measured with immunoSEQ multiplex PCR; TCRdb has only the in-frame clones, and not every one. The data hold approximately 300,000 clones, with around 89% observed a single time. The specimen was peripheral blood. This sequence originates from a woman between 35 and 50 years old with COVID-19, enrolled during active disease. The chain employs TRBV18 and TRBJ1-1, with D maybe TRBD1 (6 bases). The CDR3 spells CASSRSVAGDTEAFF. For the CDR3, the DNA is TGTGCCAGCTCACGATCGGTGGCAGGGGACACTGAAGCTTTCTTT.